This T cell receptor beta chain was sequenced in a study of CD8 T cells in ankylosing spondylitis. CDR3 size: 11 residues. Germline-derived CDR1 and CDR2 are MNHEY and SVGAGI. Trimming removed 8 bases at V and 9 bases at J, with 12 bases between. Each TCR beta library was made by quantitative 5'-RACE that incorporated molecular barcodes. TCRdb itself ran the 5' RACE reads through MiXCR, one entry per CDR3 protein. The sample includes around 250,000 distinct CDR3 sequences, about 30% of them seen just once. This clonotype was detected many times. The clonotype comes from a male donor with ankylosing spondylitis or in good health (not recorded which). The sequencing input was blood, either unsorted or a sorted T cell fraction (not recorded which). The rearrangement links TRBV6-5 to TRBJ2-3; D is unresolved. The CDR3, as DNA: TGTGCCAGCGGTACCGGGTCGACGCAGTATTTT. The encoded protein is CASGTGSTQYF.